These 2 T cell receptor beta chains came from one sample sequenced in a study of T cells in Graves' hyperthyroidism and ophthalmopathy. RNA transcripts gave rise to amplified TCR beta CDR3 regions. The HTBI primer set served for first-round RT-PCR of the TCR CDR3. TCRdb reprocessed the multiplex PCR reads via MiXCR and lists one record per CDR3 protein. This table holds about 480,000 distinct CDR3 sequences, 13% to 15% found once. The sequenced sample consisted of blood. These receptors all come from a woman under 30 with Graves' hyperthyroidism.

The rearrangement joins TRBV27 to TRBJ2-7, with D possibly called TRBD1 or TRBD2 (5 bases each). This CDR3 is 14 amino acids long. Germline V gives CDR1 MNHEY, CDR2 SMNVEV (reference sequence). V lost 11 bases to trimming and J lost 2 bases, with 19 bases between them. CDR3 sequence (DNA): TGTGCCTCTTCCCCGGCCCCGGGGCCCTACGAGCAGTACTTC. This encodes CASSPAPGPYEQYF.

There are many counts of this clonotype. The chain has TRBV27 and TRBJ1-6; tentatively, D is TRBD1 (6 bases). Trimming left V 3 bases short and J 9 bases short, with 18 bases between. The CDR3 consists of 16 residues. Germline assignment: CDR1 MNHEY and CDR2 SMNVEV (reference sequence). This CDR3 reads CASSFDPPGASSPLHF. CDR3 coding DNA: TGTGCCAGCAGTTTCGATCCTCCGGGGGCTAGTTCACCCCTCCACTTT.